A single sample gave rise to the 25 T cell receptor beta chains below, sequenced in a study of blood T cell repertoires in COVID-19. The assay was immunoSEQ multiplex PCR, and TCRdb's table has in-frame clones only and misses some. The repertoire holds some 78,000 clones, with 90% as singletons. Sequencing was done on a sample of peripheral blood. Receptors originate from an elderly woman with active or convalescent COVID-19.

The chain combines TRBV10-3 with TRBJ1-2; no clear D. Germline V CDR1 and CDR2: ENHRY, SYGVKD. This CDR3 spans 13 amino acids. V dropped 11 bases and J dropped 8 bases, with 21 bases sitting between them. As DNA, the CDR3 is TGTGCCTCGTCCCAGTCCAAAGAGGGAGGCTACACCTTC. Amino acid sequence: CASSQSKEGGYTF.

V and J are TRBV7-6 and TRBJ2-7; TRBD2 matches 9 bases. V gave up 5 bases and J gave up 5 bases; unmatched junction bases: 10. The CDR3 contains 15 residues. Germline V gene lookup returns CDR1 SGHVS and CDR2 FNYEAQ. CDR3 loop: CASSPLAGVPNEQYF. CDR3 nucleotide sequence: TGTGCCAGCAGCCCCTTAGCGGGAGTCCCCAACGAGCAGTACTTC.

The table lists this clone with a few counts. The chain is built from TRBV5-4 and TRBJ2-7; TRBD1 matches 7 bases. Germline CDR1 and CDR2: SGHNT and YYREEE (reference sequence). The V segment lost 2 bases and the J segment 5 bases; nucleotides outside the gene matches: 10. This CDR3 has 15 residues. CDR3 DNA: TGTGCCAGCAGCTTTAGTAAGGGGGCCGGCGACGAGCAGTACTTC. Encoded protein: CASSFSKGAGDEQYF.

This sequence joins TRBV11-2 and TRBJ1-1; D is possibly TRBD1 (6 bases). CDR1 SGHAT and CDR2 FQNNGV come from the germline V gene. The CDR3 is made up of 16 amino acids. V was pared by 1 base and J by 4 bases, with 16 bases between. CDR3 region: CASSLARGGLSTEAFF. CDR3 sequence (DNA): TGTGCCAGCAGCTTAGCTCGGGGGGGGCTCAGCACTGAAGCTTTCTTT.

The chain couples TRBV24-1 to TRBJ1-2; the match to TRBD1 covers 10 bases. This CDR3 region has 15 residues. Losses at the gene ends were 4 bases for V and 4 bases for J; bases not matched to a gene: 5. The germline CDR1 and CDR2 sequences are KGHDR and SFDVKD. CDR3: CATSEGGQGSYGYTF. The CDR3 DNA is TGTGCCACCAGTGAGGGGGGACAGGGGAGCTATGGCTACACCTTC.

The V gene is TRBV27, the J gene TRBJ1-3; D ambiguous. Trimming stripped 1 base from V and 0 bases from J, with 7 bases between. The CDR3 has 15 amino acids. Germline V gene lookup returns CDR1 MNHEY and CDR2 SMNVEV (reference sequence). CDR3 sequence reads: CASSLFRNSGNTIYF. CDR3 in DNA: TGTGCCAGCAGTTTATTCAGGAACTCTGGAAACACCATATATTTT.

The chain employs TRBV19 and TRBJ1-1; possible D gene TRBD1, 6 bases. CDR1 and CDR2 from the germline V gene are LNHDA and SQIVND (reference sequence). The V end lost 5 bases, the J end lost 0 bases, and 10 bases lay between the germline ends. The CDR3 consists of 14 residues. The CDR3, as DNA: TGTGCCAGTAGTGGACAGTTCATGAACACTGAAGCTTTCTTT. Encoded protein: CASSGQFMNTEAFF.

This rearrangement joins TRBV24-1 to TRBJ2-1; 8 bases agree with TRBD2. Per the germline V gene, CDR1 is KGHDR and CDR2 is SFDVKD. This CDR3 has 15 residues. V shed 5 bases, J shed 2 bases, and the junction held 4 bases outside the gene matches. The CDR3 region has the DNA TGTGCCACCAGTGCCGTGGGACTAGCCTACAATGAGCAGTTCTTC. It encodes CATSAVGLAYNEQFF.

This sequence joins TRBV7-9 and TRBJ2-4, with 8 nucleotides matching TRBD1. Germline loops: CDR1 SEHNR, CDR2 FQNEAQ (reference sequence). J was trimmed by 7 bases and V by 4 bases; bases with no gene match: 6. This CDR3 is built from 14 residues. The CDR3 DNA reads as TGTGCCAGCAGCTCGGACAGGGACGCGAACATTCAGTACTTC. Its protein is CASSSDRDANIQYF.

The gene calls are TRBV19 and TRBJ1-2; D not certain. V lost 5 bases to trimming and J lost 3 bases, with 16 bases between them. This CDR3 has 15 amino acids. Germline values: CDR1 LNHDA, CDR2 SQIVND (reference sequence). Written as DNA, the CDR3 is TGTGCCAGTAGTTTTGGGAGGGAACGGGACTATGGCTACACCTTC. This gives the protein CASSFGRERDYGYTF.

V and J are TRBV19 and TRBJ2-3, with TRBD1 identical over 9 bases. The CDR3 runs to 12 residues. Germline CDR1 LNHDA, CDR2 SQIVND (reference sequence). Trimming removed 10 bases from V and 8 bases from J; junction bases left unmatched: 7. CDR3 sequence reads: CATGTGYSTQYF. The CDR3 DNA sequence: TGTGCCACCGGGACAGGGTATAGTACGCAGTATTTT.

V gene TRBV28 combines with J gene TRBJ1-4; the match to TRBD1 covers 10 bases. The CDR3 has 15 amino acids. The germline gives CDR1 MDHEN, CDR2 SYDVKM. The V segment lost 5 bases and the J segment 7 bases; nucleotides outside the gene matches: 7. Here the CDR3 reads CASSATGGVFEKLFF. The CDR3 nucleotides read TGTGCCAGCAGTGCGACAGGGGGCGTATTTGAAAAACTGTTTTTT.

CDR3 sequence (DNA): TGTGCCAGCAGCTTGGGCCTTGCGGGGGAGCAGTACTTC. Translated, it gives CASSLGLAGEQYF. V and J are TRBV7-2 and TRBJ2-7; TRBD2 might be the D (6 bases). The germline gives CDR1 SGHTA, CDR2 FQGNSA. Trimming pared 3 bases from V and 7 bases from J, leaving 13 bases between. The CDR3 spans 13 residues.

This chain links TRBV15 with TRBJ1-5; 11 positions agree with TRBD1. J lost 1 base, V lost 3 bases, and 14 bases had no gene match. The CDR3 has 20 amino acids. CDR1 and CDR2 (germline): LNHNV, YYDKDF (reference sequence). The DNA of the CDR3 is TGTGCCACCAGCAGGCCGGAAGGGACAGGGGGACTAGGGAGCAATCAGCCCCAGCATTTT. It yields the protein CATSRPEGTGGLGSNQPQHF.

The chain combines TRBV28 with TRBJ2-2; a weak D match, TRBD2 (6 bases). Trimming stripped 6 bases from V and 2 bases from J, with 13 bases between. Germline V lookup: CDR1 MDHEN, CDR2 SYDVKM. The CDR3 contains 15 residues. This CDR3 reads CASSLGGINTGELFF. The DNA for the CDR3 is TGTGCCAGCAGCCTCGGCGGGATAAACACCGGGGAGCTGTTTTTT.

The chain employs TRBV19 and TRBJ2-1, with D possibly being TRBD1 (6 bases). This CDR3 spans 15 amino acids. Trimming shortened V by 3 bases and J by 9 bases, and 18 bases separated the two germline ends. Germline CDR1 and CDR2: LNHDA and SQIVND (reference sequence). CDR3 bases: TGTGCCAGTAGTATCTCGACAGGTATGGCAATTGAGCAGTTCTTC. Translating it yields CASSISTGMAIEQFF. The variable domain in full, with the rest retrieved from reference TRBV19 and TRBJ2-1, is DGGITQSPKYLFRKEGQNVTLSCEQNLNHDAMYWYRQDPGQGLRLIYYSQIVNDFQKGDIAEGYSVSREKKESFPLTVTSAQKNPTAFYLCASSISTGMAIEQFFGPGTRLTVL.

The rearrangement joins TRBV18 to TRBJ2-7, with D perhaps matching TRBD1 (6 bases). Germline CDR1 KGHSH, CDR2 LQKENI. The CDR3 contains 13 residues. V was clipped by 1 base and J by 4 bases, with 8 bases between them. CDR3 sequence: CASSPQQGYEQYF. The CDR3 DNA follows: TGTGCCAGCTCACCACAACAGGGTTACGAGCAGTACTTC.

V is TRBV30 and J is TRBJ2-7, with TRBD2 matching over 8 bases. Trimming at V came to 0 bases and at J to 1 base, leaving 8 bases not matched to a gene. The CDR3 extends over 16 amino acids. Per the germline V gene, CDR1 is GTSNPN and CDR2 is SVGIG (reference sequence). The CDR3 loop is CAWSVSGLADSYEQYF. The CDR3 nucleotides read TGTGCCTGGAGTGTATCTGGACTAGCTGATTCCTACGAGCAGTACTTC.

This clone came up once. The CDR3 coding sequence is TGCGCCAGCAGCCAAGTAGGAAACACCATATATTTT. Encoded protein: CASSQVGNTIYF. This sequence joins TRBV4-1 and TRBJ1-3; D ambiguous. The CDR3 is 12 residues long. The germline V gene encodes CDR1 MGHRA and CDR2 YSYEKL. Trimming pared 1 base from V and 4 bases from J, leaving 2 bases between.

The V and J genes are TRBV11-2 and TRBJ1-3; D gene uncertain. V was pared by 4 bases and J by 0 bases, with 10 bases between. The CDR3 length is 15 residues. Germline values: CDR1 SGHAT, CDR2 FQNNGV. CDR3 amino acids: CASSSVRGSGNTIYF. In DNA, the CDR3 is TGTGCCAGCAGCTCAGTACGGGGCTCTGGAAACACCATATATTTT.

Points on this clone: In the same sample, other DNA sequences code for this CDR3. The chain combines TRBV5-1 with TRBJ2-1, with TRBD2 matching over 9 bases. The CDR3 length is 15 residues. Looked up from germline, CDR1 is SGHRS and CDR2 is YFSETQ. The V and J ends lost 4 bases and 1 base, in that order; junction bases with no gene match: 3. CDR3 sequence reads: CASSPTSGSYNEQFF. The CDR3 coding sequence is TGCGCCAGCAGCCCCACTAGCGGGTCCTACAATGAGCAGTTCTTC.

CDR3: CASSPSLAGSKETQYF. CDR3 sequence (DNA): TGTGCCAGCAGCCCCAGCTTAGCGGGATCGAAAGAGACCCAGTACTTC. The chain uses TRBV7-2 and TRBJ2-5; 8 nucleotides align to TRBD2. Trimming took 5 bases from V and 3 from J; bases not matched to a gene: 11. This CDR3 has 16 amino acids. Germline CDR1 is SGHTA and CDR2 is FQGNSA.

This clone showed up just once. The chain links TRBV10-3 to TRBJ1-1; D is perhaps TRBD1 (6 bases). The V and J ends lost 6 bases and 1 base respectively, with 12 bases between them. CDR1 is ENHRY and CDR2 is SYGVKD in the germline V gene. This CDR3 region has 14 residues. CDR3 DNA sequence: TGTGCCATCAGGGGGGCAGGGCAGAACACTGAAGCTTTCTTT. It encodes CAIRGAGQNTEAFF.

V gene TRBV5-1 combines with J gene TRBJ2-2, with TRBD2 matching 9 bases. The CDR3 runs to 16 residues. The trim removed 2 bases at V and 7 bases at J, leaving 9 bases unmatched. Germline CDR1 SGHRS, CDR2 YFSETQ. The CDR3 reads CASSFGLAGKGGELFF. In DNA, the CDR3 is TGCGCCAGCAGCTTTGGGCTAGCGGGAAAGGGCGGGGAGCTGTTTTTT.

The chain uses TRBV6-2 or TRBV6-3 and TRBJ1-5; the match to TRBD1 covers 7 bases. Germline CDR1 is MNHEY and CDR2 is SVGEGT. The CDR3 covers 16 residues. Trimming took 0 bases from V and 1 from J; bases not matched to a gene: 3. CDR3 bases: TGTGCCAGCAGTTACTCAAGGGGGCGAAGCAATCAGCCCCAGCATTTT. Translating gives CASSYSRGRSNQPQHF.